This is a list of T cell receptor beta chains from one sample in a study of shared clonotypes between healthy human individuals. Sequencing was performed with immunoSEQ multiplex PCR; in TCRdb, only in-frame clones are kept and a portion is missing. Seen here are about 1 million clones, about 70% observed once, and the top ten hold approximately 1.5%. Specimen: memory CD4+ T cells sorted from blood. Every receptor here comes from a man between 18 and 35 years old in good health. Both conserved end residues are part of each CDR3. D genes are given only for firm matches. The size of a clone is reported for some rows only, either as once, few or many, or as a class for expanded clones.

TRBV4-1	TRBD2	TRBJ2-7	once	TGCGCCAGCAGCCAATACACCGGGACTAGATCTTGGCAGTACTTC	CASSQYTGTRSWQYF
TRBV14	TRBD1	TRBJ2-1	once	TGTGCCAGCAGTCGTCCGGGACAGCGACAGTTCTTC	CASSRPGQRQFF
TRBV19	TRBD2	TRBJ2-6	once	TGTGCCAGTAGTATAGGACTAGCGGGGTCTGCTGGGGCCAACGTCCTGACTTTC	CASSIGLAGSAGANVLTF
TRBV5-1	-	TRBJ2-5	-	TGCGCCAGCAGCTGGGGAGGGACAGGCAAAGAGACCCAGTACTTC	CASSWGGTGKETQYF
TRBV4-2	TRBD2	TRBJ2-5	-	TGTGCCAGCAGCCAGGATACTAGCGGGGAAAAAGAGACCCAGTACTTC	CASSQDTSGEKETQYF
TRBV30	TRBD2	TRBJ2-7	-	TGTGCCTGGAGTGTACTAGCGGGTACCTACGAGCAGTACTTC	CAWSVLAGTYEQYF
TRBV5-1	-	TRBJ1-5	-	TGCGCCAGCAGCTTGGGGTCAGGGGCTGGTCAGCCCCAGCATTTT	CASSLGSGAGQPQHF
TRBV7-3	-	TRBJ2-3	-	TGTGCCAGCAGCTTCGCTCGACTCAGAAAACAGAGCCTAGATACGCAGTATTTT	CASSFARLRKQSLDTQYF
TRBV5-6	-	TRBJ1-6	-	TGTGCCAGCAGCTTGGTGTCAGCTAATTCACCCCTCCACTTT	CASSLVSANSPLHF
TRBV7-2	-	TRBJ2-3	-	TGTGCCAGCAGCCCTCCTACTTCCGGGGTGCGGCGAGATACGCAGTATTTT	CASSPPTSGVRRDTQYF
TRBV5-4	-	TRBJ2-3	many	TGTGCCAGCAGCATGGGCCCTCACCCTAGCACAGATACGCAGTATTTT	CASSMGPHPSTDTQYF
TRBV19	TRBD1	TRBJ1-6	-	TGTGCCAGTAGTGGAGGACAGGCCTATAATTCACCCCTCCACTTT	CASSGGQAYNSPLHF
TRBV5-4	-	TRBJ1-5	-	TGTGCCAGCAGCTTGGACGGGGGCATTGGCAATCAGCCCCAGCATTTT	CASSLDGGIGNQPQHF
TRBV5-1	TRBD2	TRBJ2-7	once	TGCGCCAGCAGTCAGACTAGCGGGGTTAGCTCCTACGAGCAGTACTTC	CASSQTSGVSSYEQYF
TRBV7-2	-	TRBJ2-7	-	TGTGCCAGCAGCTATCTACAGGGACCCTACGAGCAGTACTTC	CASSYLQGPYEQYF
TRBV2	-	TRBJ1-4	-	TGTGCCAGCAGCGGGTCAACTAATGAAAAACTGTTTTTT	CASSGSTNEKLFF
TRBV20-1	-	TRBJ2-5	-	TGCAGTGCTGGAAGGGTGGAGACCCAGTACTTC	CSAGRVETQYF
TRBV6-5	-	TRBJ2-7	-	TGTGCCAGCAGTTACTCAGGAGGTACCTACGAGCAGTACTTC	CASSYSGGTYEQYF
TRBV10-3	-	TRBJ2-1	-	TGTGCCATCAGTGCGGAATACAATGAGCAGTTCTTC	CAISAEYNEQFF
TRBV30	-	TRBJ1-1	-	TGTGCCTGGACAGGGTGGTTGAACACTGAAGCTTTCTTT	CAWTGWLNTEAFF
TRBV6-1	-	TRBJ1-1	-	TGTGCCAGCAGCAAATTGGGAGGAGGTGACGTTGAAGCTTTCTTT	CASSKLGGGDVEAFF
TRBV28	-	TRBJ1-2	-	TGTGCCAGCAGCCCAGCCGGAGGGACGAACTATGGCTACACCTTC	CASSPAGGTNYGYTF
TRBV30	TRBD1	TRBJ1-2	-	TGTGCCTGGAGTAACCCGGGACAGGGAATCACGGGAGGCTACACCTTC	CAWSNPGQGITGGYTF
TRBV18	TRBD1	TRBJ1-6	-	TGTGCCAGCTCCCCACAGGGGGCGAATAATTCACCCCTCCACTTT	CASSPQGANNSPLHF
TRBV25-1	-	TRBJ1-2	-	TGTGCCAGCAGTGAGGCCGGTGGGGGGGCTCAATATGGCTACACCTTC	CASSEAGGGAQYGYTF
TRBV5-6	-	TRBJ1-1	-	TGTGCCAGCAGCTCCCTAGCGCAGAAGAACACTGAAGCTTTCTTT	CASSSLAQKNTEAFF
TRBV5-1	-	TRBJ1-6	-	TGCGCCAGCAGCGCGTCGGAGGGGAATTCACCCCTCCACTTT	CASSASEGNSPLHF
TRBV29-1	-	TRBJ2-5	-	TGCAGCGCCGGGGGGCTAGCGGAAGAGACCCAGTACTTC	CSAGGLAEETQYF
TRBV19	-	TRBJ2-6	-	TGTGCCAGTAGCATCCAGGGCTCTGGGGCCAACGTCCTGACTTTC	CASSIQGSGANVLTF
TRBV11-2	TRBD1	TRBJ2-1	-	TGTGCCAGCAGCCCGGGACAGGGGGCAATTGAGCAGTTCTTC	CASSPGQGAIEQFF
TRBV9	TRBD1	TRBJ2-3	-	TGTGCCAGCAGCCCTAGACAGGGGGCGCGGACAGATACGCAGTATTTT	CASSPRQGARTDTQYF
TRBV27	TRBD1	TRBJ1-4	-	TGTGCCAGCAGTTTCGGACAGGCGAATGAAAAACTGTTTTTT	CASSFGQANEKLFF
TRBV12-5	-	TRBJ2-3	-	TGTGCTAGTGGCGACCCCGGGTCGGGGGATACGCAGTATTTT	CASGDPGSGDTQYF
TRBV5-1	-	TRBJ2-2	-	TGCGCCAGCAGCTTTTTCGCGGGAAACACCGGGGAGCTGTTTTTT	CASSFFAGNTGELFF
TRBV28	-	TRBJ1-5	few	TGTGCCAGCAGTTTTGGGACCAAGAATCAGCCCCAGCATTTT	CASSFGTKNQPQHF
TRBV10-1	TRBD2	TRBJ2-3	-	TGCGCCAGCAGTGAGTCGTGGGGGACTAGCGTGAATCTGGATACGCAGTATTTT	CASSESWGTSVNLDTQYF
TRBV4-3	-	TRBJ1-2	-	TGCGCCAGCAGCCAAGATATACAGAGAATAGGTGGCTACACCTTC	CASSQDIQRIGGYTF
TRBV5-1	TRBD1	TRBJ2-2	-	TGCGCCAGCAGTTTTGACAGGGCCACCGGGGAGCTGTTTTTT	CASSFDRATGELFF
TRBV19	TRBD1	TRBJ1-6	few	TGTGCCAGTAGCCAATACAGGGGTGGGAATTCACCCCTCCACTTT	CASSQYRGGNSPLHF
TRBV25-1	-	TRBJ1-4	-	TGTGCCAGCAGGCCGCCGGGTCCAGCGGAAAAACTGTTTTTT	CASRPPGPAEKLFF
TRBV7-8	-	TRBJ1-5	-	TGTGCCAGCAGCTTACAGGGCAGCAATCAGCCCCAGCATTTT	CASSLQGSNQPQHF
TRBV20-1	-	TRBJ1-5	few	TGCAGTCCCACCAATCAGCCCCAGCATTTT	CSPTNQPQHF
TRBV27	-	TRBJ2-7	-	TGTGCCAGCATGGGGAGACTAAAGGGCGAGCAGTACTTC	CASMGRLKGEQYF
TRBV28	-	TRBJ1-2	-	TGTGCCAGCAGTTTGAGGGGCCCTAACTATGGCTACACCTTC	CASSLRGPNYGYTF